Listed below are T cell receptor beta chains from one sample, sequenced in a study of cytomegalovirus exposure and HLA in healthy donors. Data came from immunoSEQ multiplex PCR; TCRdb stores just in-frame clones and leaves some out. The top ten hold less than 15% of the sample, which has about 96,000 clones, around 74% seen once. The specimen was PBMCs. The receptors derive from a woman in her 70s in good health and CMV-seropositive. Both conserved end residues are part of each CDR3. Fields, in order: CDR3 DNA, CDR3 protein, clone size, V gene, D gene, J gene. A D gene is named only where the DNA matches it firmly. Clone sizes are given selectively: once, few, many, or a class where the clone is expanded.

DNA: TGCAGTGCGGACAGGGGGACAGATACGCAGTATTTT
CDR3: CSADRGTDTQYF
size: few
V: TRBV29-1
D: TRBD1
J: TRBJ2-3

DNA: TGCAGTGCCCTACGGGACACTGAAGCTTTCTTT
CDR3: CSALRDTEAFF
size: NA
V: TRBV20-1
D: NA
J: TRBJ1-1

DNA: TGTGCCAGCAGTTCGGGGTGGGGGGCCAACGTCCTGACTTTC
CDR3: CASSSGWGANVLTF
size: NA
V: TRBV6-5
D: NA
J: TRBJ2-6

DNA: TGTGCCAGCAGCTCCGGGACTAGCAATGAGCAGTTCTTC
CDR3: CASSSGTSNEQFF
size: NA
V: TRBV2
D: TRBD2
J: TRBJ2-1

DNA: TGTGCTAGCACCCCAGCGGCCTCCTACAATGAGCAGTTCTTC
CDR3: CASTPAASYNEQFF
size: NA
V: TRBV7-7
D: NA
J: TRBJ2-1

DNA: TGTGCCAGCAGCGGTACAGGGGCCTCCTCTGGAAACACCATATATTTT
CDR3: CASSGTGASSGNTIYF
size: few
V: TRBV6-6
D: TRBD1
J: TRBJ1-3

DNA: TGCGCCAGCAGTGAGTTTAGCGGGAGCCACGAGCAGTACTTC
CDR3: CASSEFSGSHEQYF
size: NA
V: TRBV10-1
D: TRBD2
J: TRBJ2-7

DNA: TGTGCCAGCAGCGGAGGACTAGCGGACACAGATACGCAGTATTTT
CDR3: CASSGGLADTDTQYF
size: few
V: TRBV9
D: TRBD2
J: TRBJ2-3

DNA: TGTGCTAGTAGCTTAGCGGCAGGAAGTAATGAAAAACTGTTTTTT
CDR3: CASSLAAGSNEKLFF
size: NA
V: TRBV7-7
D: NA
J: TRBJ1-4

DNA: TGTGCCAGCAGCTTAGCTCGTCCTGAAAAACTGTTTTTT
CDR3: CASSLARPEKLFF
size: NA
V: TRBV7-9
D: NA
J: TRBJ1-4

DNA: TGTGCCAGCAGCTCAGGACTAGCGGGAGGGAACACCGGGGAGCTGTTTTTT
CDR3: CASSSGLAGGNTGELFF
size: once
V: TRBV5-4
D: TRBD2
J: TRBJ2-2

DNA: TGCGCCAGCAGCTTTTCCCCTCCTTTTGGGAGGCGTCCCTCCTACAATGAGCAGTTCTTC
CDR3: CASSFSPPFGRRPSYNEQFF
size: NA
V: TRBV5-1
D: NA
J: TRBJ2-1

DNA: TGTGCCAGCAGTGAACAACCGGGACAGTGCAATGAGCAGTTCTTC
CDR3: CASSEQPGQCNEQFF
size: NA
V: TRBV6-1
D: TRBD1
J: TRBJ2-1

DNA: TGTGCCAGCAGTACCCAAGCGGGAGGGCTCTACAATGAGCGGTTCTTC
CDR3: CASSTQAGGLYNERFF
size: NA
V: TRBV2
D: TRBD2
J: TRBJ2-1

DNA: TGTGCCAGCAGCGTAGAATTAGGCGGAGCTAACACCGGGGAGCTGTTTTTT
CDR3: CASSVELGGANTGELFF
size: NA
V: TRBV9
D: NA
J: TRBJ2-2

DNA: TGCGCCAGCAGCCAAGGACAGGGAAACACCATATATTTT
CDR3: CASSQGQGNTIYF
size: medium-sized
V: TRBV4-1
D: NA
J: TRBJ1-3

DNA: TGTGCCAGCACTATAGGACCTTCGCCGGGGGACGAGCAGTACTTC
CDR3: CASTIGPSPGDEQYF
size: few
V: TRBV2
D: NA
J: TRBJ2-7

DNA: TGCGCCAGCAGCTCGGAACCCGAGACAGGGCTCGAGCAGTACTTC
CDR3: CASSSEPETGLEQYF
size: NA
V: TRBV5-1
D: TRBD1
J: TRBJ2-7

DNA: TGTGCCAGCAGGGCCGGGACACTTAATTCACCCCTCCACTTT
CDR3: CASRAGTLNSPLHF
size: NA
V: TRBV28
D: NA
J: TRBJ1-6

DNA: TGTGCCAGCACGCAGTTCTCTGGAAACACCATATATTTT
CDR3: CASTQFSGNTIYF
size: NA
V: TRBV6-6
D: NA
J: TRBJ1-3

DNA: TGTGCCAGCAGTTTATTGGCATCCTACGAGCAGTACTTC
CDR3: CASSLLASYEQYF
size: NA
V: TRBV28
D: NA
J: TRBJ2-7

DNA: TGCGCCAGCAGCCCCGCGGGGGCGAAGGAACAGCCCCAGCATTTT
CDR3: CASSPAGAKEQPQHF
size: NA
V: TRBV4-1
D: NA
J: TRBJ1-5

DNA: TGTGCCAGCAGACCGGGACAGAGGAATGAAAAACTGTTTTTT
CDR3: CASRPGQRNEKLFF
size: once
V: TRBV6-5
D: TRBD1
J: TRBJ1-4

DNA: TGTGCCAGCAGACCCCCGGGCAGGGGCCGCAATCAGCCCCAGCATTTT
CDR3: CASRPPGRGRNQPQHF
size: NA
V: TRBV28
D: NA
J: TRBJ1-5

DNA: TGTGCCAGTAGTATCGGGGGGTACGAGCAGTACTTC
CDR3: CASSIGGYEQYF
size: NA
V: TRBV19
D: TRBD2
J: TRBJ2-7

DNA: TGTGCCAGCAGTACATGGCGGGACAGAAGCATCTCGAACACTGAAGCTTTCTTT
CDR3: CASSTWRDRSISNTEAFF
size: NA
V: TRBV28
D: TRBD1
J: TRBJ1-1

DNA: TGTGCCAGCAATCGGTTAAGTACTGAAGCTTTCTTT
CDR3: CASNRLSTEAFF
size: NA
V: TRBV6-1
D: NA
J: TRBJ1-1

DNA: TGCGCCAGCAAGCAGGGGGCGTCGGGCACTGAAGCTTTCTTT
CDR3: CASKQGASGTEAFF
size: NA
V: TRBV5-1
D: TRBD1
J: TRBJ1-1

DNA: TGTGCCAGCAGCTTAGCATCCCAGGGACTTTACAATGAGCAGTTCTTC
CDR3: CASSLASQGLYNEQFF
size: NA
V: TRBV7-9
D: NA
J: TRBJ2-1

DNA: TGCAGCGTTGAAGGCGAACCGGCAGGCCGGACTGGAAACACCATATATTTT
CDR3: CSVEGEPAGRTGNTIYF
size: few
V: TRBV29-1
D: NA
J: TRBJ1-3

DNA: TGTGCCAGCAGCGAAAACAGGGGGCGTCGAGGCTACACCTTC
CDR3: CASSENRGRRGYTF
size: NA
V: TRBV6-5
D: TRBD1
J: TRBJ1-2

DNA: TGTGCCAGCAGCTTAAACGGAGAAGAGACCCAGTACTTC
CDR3: CASSLNGEETQYF
size: NA
V: TRBV7-3
D: NA
J: TRBJ2-5

DNA: TGTGCCAGCAGCTTAAGGACCGGGCAGGGAAGTATCAATGAGCAGTTCTTC
CDR3: CASSLRTGQGSINEQFF
size: NA
V: TRBV7-3
D: NA
J: TRBJ2-1

DNA: TGTGCCAGCAGTGAATCCTACAGGGGGCGTTTCTACAATGAGCAGTTCTTC
CDR3: CASSESYRGRFYNEQFF
size: NA
V: TRBV6-1
D: TRBD1
J: TRBJ2-1

DNA: TGCGCCAGCAGCTTGTACGTCAGAACGAACACTGAAGCTTTCTTT
CDR3: CASSLYVRTNTEAFF
size: NA
V: TRBV5-1
D: NA
J: TRBJ1-1

DNA: TGTGCCAGCAGAACCGCGGGGAGCTCCTACGAGCAGTACTTC
CDR3: CASRTAGSSYEQYF
size: NA
V: TRBV7-2
D: NA
J: TRBJ2-7

DNA: TGTGCCAGCATCCTCTTCACAGGGTTCTCCTACAATGAGCAGTTCTTC
CDR3: CASILFTGFSYNEQFF
size: NA
V: TRBV7-9
D: NA
J: TRBJ2-1

DNA: TGTGCCAGCAGTTTACCTGTGGGGCAGGGGTCTGAAGCTTTCTTT
CDR3: CASSLPVGQGSEAFF
size: NA
V: TRBV28
D: NA
J: TRBJ1-1

DNA: TGTGCCAGCAGATGGACAGGGGCGGGCACCGGGGAGCTGTTTTTT
CDR3: CASRWTGAGTGELFF
size: NA
V: TRBV27
D: TRBD1
J: TRBJ2-2

DNA: TGTGCCAGCAGCAGAGACGGGAATAATTCACCCCTCCACTTT
CDR3: CASSRDGNNSPLHF
size: once
V: TRBV5-4
D: NA
J: TRBJ1-6

DNA: TGTGCCAGCTCAGCCAGGACTGCCTCCTACGAGCAGTACTTC
CDR3: CASSARTASYEQYF
size: NA
V: TRBV18
D: NA
J: TRBJ2-7